This TCR beta chain was found in a study of graft-versus-host responses after intestinal transplantation. The overall study: Transplants were multivisceral, liver-intestinal, or isolated intestinal. Anti-thymocyte globulin served as induction for all recipients, who then took tacrolimus and steroids for three to four years. Study-wide points: Recipient-marrow GvH clones were detected, some having first appeared in ileum or blood. Early HvG declines after transplant were associated with peak circulating GvH clone levels.

Comment on this clone: Its antigen is currently unknown.

The assay was immunoSEQ multiplex PCR, and TCRdb's table has in-frame clones only and misses some. The sample lists 19,000 or so clones; about 89% were seen once. The sequencing used PBMCs, collected around 230 days after intestinal transplant. This sequence originates from a human patient who received an intestinal transplant, so some T cells may come from the graft donor.

CDR3 nucleotide sequence: TGTGCCAGCAGGCGGCCCTCGGGACAACTCTCCTACGAGCAGTACTTC. Encoded protein: CASRRPSGQLSYEQYF. The genes are TRBV2 and TRBJ2-7, with D tentatively TRBD1 (6 bases). The CDR3 is 16 amino acids. The germline gives CDR1 SNHLY, CDR2 FYNNEI. Trimming pared 6 bases from V and 0 bases from J, leaving 18 bases between.